This T cell receptor beta chain was sequenced in a study of shared clonotypes between healthy human individuals (dated by TCRdb to about 2020). Study-wide context: The cohort included a few men and two women between 18 and 49 years of age. For each donor, three plates each were used for CD4 naive and CD4 memory, two plates were used for CD8 naive, and one plate was used for CD8 memory. The study deeply sequenced blood TCR repertoires of about 5 healthy adults to estimate repertoire size and the extent of clonotype sharing between individuals. To increase sequencing depth and limit assay-specific biases, TCR repertoire library preparation and sequencing were carried out by different laboratories using diverse techniques. Between about 0.85 and 10 billion PBMCs per donor were obtained by leukapheresis.

CDR1 and CDR2 are read off the germline V gene (reference sequence) as LNHDA and SQIVND. From cysteine to phenylalanine, the CDR3 is 17 amino acids long. CDR3 DNA only is kept here, 51 bases in frame from base 1. V and J lose 8 bases and 0 bases, and a span of 20 bases separates them. Healthy HIV-negative adults with no recently reported acute infections or vaccinations were included as donors. Every donor was a Caucasian adult residing in Nashville, Tennessee, USA. CD4+ T cells were enriched by magnetic negative selection; naive cells were then positively selected on CD45RA, and the negative fraction formed the memory subset. Blood was obtained by leukapheresis, after which PBMCs were separated by Ficoll-Histopaque density gradient centrifugation and cryopreserved in liquid nitrogen vapor phase. Purity and quantity of every magnetically sorted T cell population were checked by analytical flow cytometry. Genomic DNA was isolated from every sorted fraction and measured by UV absorbance on a Nanodrop 2000c.

The investigation overall reported the following: Clonotypes shared by all four sorted-subset donors showed higher generation probabilities than non-shared clonotypes. Only blood was sampled, and tissue TCR repertoires likely differ from those in blood. Naive subsets generally had larger estimated clonotype richness than memory subsets. Rarefaction of sorted-subset datasets indicated incomplete sequencing despite the large sequencing depth. Across four donors, roughly 5% of naive CD4, around 3.3% of naive CD8, about 2% of memory CD4, and 0.4% of memory CD8 clonotypes were shared. Because the study included a small number of donors, the genetic and exposure-history diversity represented was limited. Pairwise subsampling led to the expectation that sequencing depth would affect the degree of clonotype sharing among donors.

In the case of this clone: Its antigen remains undetermined. Per-base quality was not reported, and no clone a single base away is much larger than it.

TCR CDR3 regions were amplified from genomic DNA by multiplex PCR using the deep immunoSEQ assay. Genomic DNA extracted from each cell subset was distributed evenly over all wells of several immunoSEQ 96-well plates, and each plate served as one replicate. Each replicate PCR for sorted subsets received 200 ng genomic DNA, equal to tens of thousands of T cell genomes. Purified libraries were quantified with a Qubit 3.0 fluorometer, sized on a Bioanalyzer 2100, and re-quantified with the KAPA Library Quantification kit. Every immunoSEQ 96-well plate was sequenced on a dedicated single-read 150-cycle Illumina NextSeq 550 flow cell. As for how the authors treated the data: Because only junctional sequences without quality scores were contained in the immunoSEQ output, filtering matching that applied to full-length reads could not be performed. To assign V/J genes and CDR3, sequences were annotated using PyIR, a Python wrapper for IgBLAST v1.9, with IMGT germline references. Reads were removed for weak V/J assignments (E-value above 1e-6), missing CDR3, stop codons, out-of-frame junctions, or ambiguous translated residues. V3J clonotypes were defined as sequences sharing an identical inferred V gene, J gene, and CDR3 amino acid sequence. The percentage overlap between two repertoires was calculated by dividing the number of shared unique clonotypes by the size of the smaller repertoire. RTK rarefaction, the Chao1 estimator, and Recon v2.1 estimates of unobserved clonotypes were used to assess repertoire richness. Generation probabilities were computed with OLGA for all TCRbeta clonotypes obtained by the gDNA method from a few donors. In its TCRdb copy, this immuneACCESS table keeps in-frame sequences only and misses some clones. Where compared with another copy, unresolved V genes explain less than half of these, and the others have no known cause. V and J calls and clone size follow that table, whereas D and trimming were derived from the DNA. Counted in this sample were 1.6 million or so clones; roughly 97% of them appeared once. The ten largest clones capture roughly 1.2% of the sample.

The V gene is TRBV19 and the J gene is TRBJ1-5; the D segment could be TRBD1, given 5 matching bases. The sequenced sample consisted of naive CD4+ T cells sorted from blood. The cell subset or site label of this sample denotes: CD45RA+ positively selected. This receptor was taken from a man aged 25 to 40 in good health. For the CDR3, the sequence is CASRTLDRFYSNQPQHF. The DNA sequence follows: TGTGCCAGTCGTACACTAGACAGATTCTATAGCAATCAGCCCCAGCATTTT.